This T cell receptor (beta chain) stems from a study of CD8+ T cells in alopecia areata. Study background: At a dose of 5 to 10 mg twice daily, oral tofacitinib was given to treated patients. Study-wide points: Across lesional scalp, and particularly alopecia totalis/universalis, clonality surpassed that of normal scalp.

Sequencing relied on a cDNA template that was reverse transcribed from extracted RNA. The table came from immunoSEQ multiplex PCR; TCRdb's copy has only in-frame clones and leaves some out. The sample gives hundreds of thousands of clones, approximately 70% of which show up once; 1% to 1.5% is in the top ten. About this clone: No antigen is known for it.

V was clipped by 2 bases and J by 5 bases, with 16 bases between them. CDR3 length equals 15 residues. Germline CDR1 is LNHDA and CDR2 is SQIVND (reference sequence). Treatment defined: oral pan-JAK inhibitor, 5-10 mg twice daily. CD4+ and CD8+ T cells were sorted from PBMCs stained for CD3, CD4 and CD8. The chain joins TRBV19 to TRBJ2-7, with D perhaps TRBD1 (6 bases). The clonotype was recovered from a human donor with alopecia areata. This specimen was CD4+ T cells sorted from blood, taken around week 44, from a patient treated with tofacitinib. CDR3 sequence (DNA): TGTGCCAGTAGTATATCGTCAGGGGCACTCGACGAGCAGTACTTC. Its translation: CASSISSGALDEQYF.